This TCR beta chain was identified during a study of metastatic and nonmetastatic thyroid tumors. At the level of the study: The study looked at repertoires side by side in blood and in tumor or nodule tissue from malignant and benign thyroid patients.

This clone was counted at least ten times. Its antigen is still unknown. TCRdb ran MiXCR on the PCR reads. The sample records approximately 90,000 clones, about 9.1% being singletons. The CDR3 spans 16 residues. Trimming cost V 5 bases and J 4 bases; bases outside gene matches: 5. Germline assignment: CDR1 MRHNA and CDR2 SNTAGT. Treatment of any kind had been given to no patient before thyroid surgery. Overall study results and limits: Benign nodules reportedly had significantly lower TCR beta diversity than malignant thyroid tumors in blood and tumor.

Sequenced input: blood. This clonotype was obtained from a female donor with papillary thyroid cancer or a benign thyroid nodule (not recorded which). Some clones in this sample may be carry-over from other donors' samples. This chain joins TRBV6-4 and TRBJ2-3, with TRBD2 identical over 14 bases. DNA of the CDR3: TGTGCCAGCAGTTCGACTAGCGGGGGGGCGGCAGATACGCAGTATTTT. Amino acids: CASSSTSGGAADTQYF.